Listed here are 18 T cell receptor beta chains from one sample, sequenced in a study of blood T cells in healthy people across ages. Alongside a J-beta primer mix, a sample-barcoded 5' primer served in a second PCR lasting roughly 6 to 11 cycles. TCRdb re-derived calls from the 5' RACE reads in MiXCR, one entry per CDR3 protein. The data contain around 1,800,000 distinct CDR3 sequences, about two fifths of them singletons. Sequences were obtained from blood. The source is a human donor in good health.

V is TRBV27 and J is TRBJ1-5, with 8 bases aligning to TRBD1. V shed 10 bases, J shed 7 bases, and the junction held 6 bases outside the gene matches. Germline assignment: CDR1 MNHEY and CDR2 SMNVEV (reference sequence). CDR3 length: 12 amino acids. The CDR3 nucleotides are TGTGCCACCGGGACAGGAGGGCAGCCCCAGCATTTT. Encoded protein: CATGTGGQPQHF.

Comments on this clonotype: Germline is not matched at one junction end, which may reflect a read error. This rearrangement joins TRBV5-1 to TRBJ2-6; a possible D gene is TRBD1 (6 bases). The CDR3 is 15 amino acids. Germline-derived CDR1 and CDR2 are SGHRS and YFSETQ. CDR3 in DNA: TGCGCCAGCAGCTTTACAGGGTCTGGGGCCAACGTCCAGACTTTC. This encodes CASSFTGSGANVQTF.

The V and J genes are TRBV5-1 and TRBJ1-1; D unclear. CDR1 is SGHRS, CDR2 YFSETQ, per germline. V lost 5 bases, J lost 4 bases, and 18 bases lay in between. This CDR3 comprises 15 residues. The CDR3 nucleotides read TGCGCCAGCAGTTACACTCGAGGGCGCGGCACTGAAGCTTTCTTT. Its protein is CASSYTRGRGTEAFF.

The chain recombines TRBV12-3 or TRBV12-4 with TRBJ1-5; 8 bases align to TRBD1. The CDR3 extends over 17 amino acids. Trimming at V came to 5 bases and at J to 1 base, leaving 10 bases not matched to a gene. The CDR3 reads CASSLGLTGASNQPQHF. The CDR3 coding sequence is TGTGCCAGCAGTCTGGGGTTGACAGGGGCGAGCAATCAGCCCCAGCATTTT.

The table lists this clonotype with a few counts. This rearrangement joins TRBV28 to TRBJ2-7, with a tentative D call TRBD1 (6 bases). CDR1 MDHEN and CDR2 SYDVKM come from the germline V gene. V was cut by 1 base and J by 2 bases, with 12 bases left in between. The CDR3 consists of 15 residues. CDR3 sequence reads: CASSLSGHRTYEQYF. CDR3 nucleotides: TGTGCCAGCAGTTTATCGGGACACCGAACCTACGAGCAGTACTTC.

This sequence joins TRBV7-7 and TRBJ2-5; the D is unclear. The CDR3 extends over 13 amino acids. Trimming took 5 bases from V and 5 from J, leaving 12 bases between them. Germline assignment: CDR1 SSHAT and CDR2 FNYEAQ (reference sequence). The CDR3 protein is CASSPRPTETQYF. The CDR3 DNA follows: TGTGCCAGCAGCCCTCGGCCTACGGAGACCCAGTACTTC.

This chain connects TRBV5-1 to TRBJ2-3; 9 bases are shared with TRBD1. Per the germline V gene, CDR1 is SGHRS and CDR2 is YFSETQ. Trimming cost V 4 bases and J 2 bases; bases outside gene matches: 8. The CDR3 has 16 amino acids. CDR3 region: CASSQPGQGFTDTQYF. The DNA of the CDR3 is TGCGCCAGCAGCCAACCCGGACAGGGGTTCACAGATACGCAGTATTTT.

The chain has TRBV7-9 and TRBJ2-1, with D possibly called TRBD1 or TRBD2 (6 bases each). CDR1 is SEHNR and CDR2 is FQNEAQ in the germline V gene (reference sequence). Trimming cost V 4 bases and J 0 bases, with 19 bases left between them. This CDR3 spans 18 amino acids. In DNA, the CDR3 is TGTGCCAGCAGCTCCCCGAAGGGGGGTCTTCGCTCCTACAATGAGCAGTTCTTC. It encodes CASSSPKGGLRSYNEQFF. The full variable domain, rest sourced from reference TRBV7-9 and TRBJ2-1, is DTGVSQNPRHKITKRGQNVTFRCDPISEHNRLYWYRQTLGQGPEFLTYFQNEAQLEKSRLLSDRFSAERPKGSFSTLEIQRTEQGDSAMYLCASSSPKGGLRSYNEQFFGPGTRLTVL.

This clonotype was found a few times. CDR3 sequence reads: CATSRVDRYYGYTF. DNA of the CDR3: TGTGCCACCAGCAGAGTAGACAGATACTATGGCTACACCTTC. The V call is TRBV15, the J call TRBJ1-2; possibly TRBD1 for D (5 bases). Trimming shortened V by 1 base and J by 3 bases, and 9 bases separated the two germline ends. The CDR3 is 14 residues long. The germline V gene has CDR1 LNHNV and CDR2 YYDKDF (reference sequence).

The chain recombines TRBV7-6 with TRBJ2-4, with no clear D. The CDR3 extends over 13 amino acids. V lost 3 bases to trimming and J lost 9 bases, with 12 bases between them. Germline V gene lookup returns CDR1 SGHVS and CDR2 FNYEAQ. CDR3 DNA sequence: TGTGCCAGCAGCTTGAGTCGAGTCGGCATTCAGTACTTC. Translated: CASSLSRVGIQYF.

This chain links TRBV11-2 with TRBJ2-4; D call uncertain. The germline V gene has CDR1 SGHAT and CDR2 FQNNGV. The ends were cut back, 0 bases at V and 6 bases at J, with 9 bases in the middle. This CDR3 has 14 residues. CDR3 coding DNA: TGTGCCAGCAGCTTAGATCTCGTGGGAAACATTCAGTACTTC. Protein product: CASSLDLVGNIQYF.

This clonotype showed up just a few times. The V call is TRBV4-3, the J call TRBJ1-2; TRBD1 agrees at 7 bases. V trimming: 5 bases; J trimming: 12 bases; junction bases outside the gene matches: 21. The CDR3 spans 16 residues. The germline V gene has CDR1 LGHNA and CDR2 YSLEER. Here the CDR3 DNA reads TGCGCCAGCAGCAACGACAGGGATGGGGTGTCCGGGGGCCACACCTTC. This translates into CASSNDRDGVSGGHTF.

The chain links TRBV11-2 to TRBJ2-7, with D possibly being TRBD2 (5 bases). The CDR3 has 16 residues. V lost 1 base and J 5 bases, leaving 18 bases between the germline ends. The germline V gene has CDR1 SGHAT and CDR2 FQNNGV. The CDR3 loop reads CASSLGILPGSDEQYF. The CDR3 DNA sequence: TGTGCCAGCAGCTTAGGAATATTGCCGGGGTCAGACGAGCAGTACTTC.

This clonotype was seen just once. CDR3 DNA: TGCGCCAGCAGCCAAGTAGGACAGGGGGCCTCCTACGAGCAGTACTTC. Its translation is CASSQVGQGASYEQYF. The chain carries TRBV4-3 and TRBJ2-7; TRBD1 agrees at 11 bases. Looked up from germline, CDR1 is LGHNA and CDR2 is YSLEER. V lost 1 base to trimming and J lost 0 bases; unmatched junction nucleotides: 2. CDR3 length: 16 residues.

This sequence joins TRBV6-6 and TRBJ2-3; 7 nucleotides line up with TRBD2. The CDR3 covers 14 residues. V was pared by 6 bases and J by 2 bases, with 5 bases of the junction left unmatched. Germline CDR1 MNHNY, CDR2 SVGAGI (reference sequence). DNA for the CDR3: TGTGCCAGCAGCGATGGGGGGGTCACAGATACGCAGTATTTT. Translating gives CASSDGGVTDTQYF.

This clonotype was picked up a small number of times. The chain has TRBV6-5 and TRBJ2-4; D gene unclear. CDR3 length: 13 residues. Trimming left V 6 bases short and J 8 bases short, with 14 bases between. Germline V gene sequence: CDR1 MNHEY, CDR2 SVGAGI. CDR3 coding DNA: TGTGCCAGCAGACCCTCTCGGTTGGACATTCAGTACTTC. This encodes CASRPSRLDIQYF.

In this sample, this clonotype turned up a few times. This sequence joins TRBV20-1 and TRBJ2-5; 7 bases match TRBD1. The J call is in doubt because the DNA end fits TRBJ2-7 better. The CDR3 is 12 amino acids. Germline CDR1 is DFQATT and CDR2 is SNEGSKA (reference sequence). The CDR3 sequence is CSATGQAYEQYF. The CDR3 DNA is TGCAGTGCCACCGGACAGGCTTACGAGCAGTACTTC.

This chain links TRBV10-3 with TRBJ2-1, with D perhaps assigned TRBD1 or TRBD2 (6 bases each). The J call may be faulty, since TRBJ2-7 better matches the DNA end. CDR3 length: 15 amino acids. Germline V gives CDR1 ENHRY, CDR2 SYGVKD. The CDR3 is CAISEEGGSYNEQYF. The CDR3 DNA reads TGTGCCATCAGTGAAGAGGGGGGCTCCTACAATGAGCAGTACTTC.